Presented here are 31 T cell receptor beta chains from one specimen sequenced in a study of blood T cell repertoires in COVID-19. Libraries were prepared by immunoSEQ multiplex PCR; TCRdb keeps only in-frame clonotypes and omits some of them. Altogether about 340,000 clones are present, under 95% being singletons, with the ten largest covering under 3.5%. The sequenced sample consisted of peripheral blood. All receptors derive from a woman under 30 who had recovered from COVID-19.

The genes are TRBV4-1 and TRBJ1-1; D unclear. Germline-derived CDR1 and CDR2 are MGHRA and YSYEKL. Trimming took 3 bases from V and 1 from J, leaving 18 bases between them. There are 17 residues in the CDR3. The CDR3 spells CASSHLTGPRANTEAFF. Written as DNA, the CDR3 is TGCGCCAGCAGCCACCTGACCGGGCCGCGGGCGAACACTGAAGCTTTCTTT.

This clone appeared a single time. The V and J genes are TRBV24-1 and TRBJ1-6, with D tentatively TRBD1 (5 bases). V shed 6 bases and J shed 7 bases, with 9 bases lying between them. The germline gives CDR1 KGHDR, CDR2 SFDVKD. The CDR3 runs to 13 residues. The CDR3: CATSQTDNSPLHF. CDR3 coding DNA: TGTGCCACCAGTCAGACAGACAATTCACCCCTCCACTTT.

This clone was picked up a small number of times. The CDR3 protein is CAWRPSGMADTQYF. For the CDR3, the DNA is TGTGCCTGGAGGCCTAGCGGGATGGCGGATACGCAGTATTTT. The chain combines TRBV30 with TRBJ2-3, with 9 positions matching TRBD2. This CDR3 region has 14 residues. The junction had 7 bases not matched to a gene; V was cut back by 3 bases and J by 6 bases. Germline CDR1 is GTSNPN and CDR2 is SVGIG (reference sequence).

The CDR3 nucleotides read TGTGCCAGCAGCTTGGACAGGAATAATTCACCCCTCCACTTT. Residues: CASSLDRNNSPLHF. The chain carries TRBV5-6 and TRBJ1-6, with D perhaps TRBD1 (5 bases). The CDR3 loop spans 14 amino acids. Trimming pared 0 bases from V and 5 bases from J, leaving 6 bases between. Germline assignment: CDR1 SGHDT and CDR2 YYEEEE.

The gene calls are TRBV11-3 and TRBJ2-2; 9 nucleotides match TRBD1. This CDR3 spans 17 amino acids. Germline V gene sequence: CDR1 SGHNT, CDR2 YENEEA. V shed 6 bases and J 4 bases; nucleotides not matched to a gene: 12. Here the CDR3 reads CASRMTFGQGITGELFF. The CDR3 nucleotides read TGTGCCAGCAGGATGACGTTTGGACAGGGGATCACCGGGGAGCTGTTTTTT.

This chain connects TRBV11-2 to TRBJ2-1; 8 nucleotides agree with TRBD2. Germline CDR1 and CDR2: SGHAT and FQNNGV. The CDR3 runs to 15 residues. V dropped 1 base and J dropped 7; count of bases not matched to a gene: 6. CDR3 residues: CASSLAGGPGNEQFF. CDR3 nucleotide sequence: TGTGCCAGCAGCTTAGCGGGAGGGCCGGGTAATGAGCAGTTCTTC.

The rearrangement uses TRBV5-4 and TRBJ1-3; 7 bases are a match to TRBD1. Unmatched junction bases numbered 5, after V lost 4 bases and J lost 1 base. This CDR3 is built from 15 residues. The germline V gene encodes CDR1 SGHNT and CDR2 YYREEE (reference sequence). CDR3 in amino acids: CASSSTTGSGNTIYF. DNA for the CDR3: TGTGCCAGCAGCAGTACGACAGGGTCTGGAAACACCATATATTTT.

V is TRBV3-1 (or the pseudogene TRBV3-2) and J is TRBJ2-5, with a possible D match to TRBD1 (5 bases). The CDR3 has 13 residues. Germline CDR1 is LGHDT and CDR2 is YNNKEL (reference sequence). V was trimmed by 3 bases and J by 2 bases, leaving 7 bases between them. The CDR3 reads CASSHTGQETQYF. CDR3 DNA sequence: TGTGCCAGCAGCCACACAGGACAAGAGACCCAGTACTTC.

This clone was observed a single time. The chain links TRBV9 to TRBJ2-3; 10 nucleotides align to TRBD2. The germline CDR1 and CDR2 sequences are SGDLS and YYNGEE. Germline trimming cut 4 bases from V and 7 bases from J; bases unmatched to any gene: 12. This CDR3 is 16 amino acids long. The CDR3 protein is CASSPSQAGGPNTQYF. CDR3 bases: TGTGCCAGCAGCCCCAGTCAAGCGGGAGGGCCGAATACGCAGTATTTT.

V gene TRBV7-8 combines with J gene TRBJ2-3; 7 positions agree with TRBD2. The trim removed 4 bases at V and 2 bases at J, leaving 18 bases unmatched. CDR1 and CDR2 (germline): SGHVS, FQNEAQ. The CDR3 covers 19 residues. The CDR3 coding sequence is TGTGCCAGCAGCTACCCGTTGACTAGCCCGACCCATCACACAGATACGCAGTATTTT. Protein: CASSYPLTSPTHHTDTQYF. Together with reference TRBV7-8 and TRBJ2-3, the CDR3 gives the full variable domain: GAGVSQSPRYKVAKRGQDVALRCDPISGHVSLFWYQQALGQGPEFLTYFQNEAQLDKSGLPSDRFFAERPEGSVSTLKIQRTQQEDSAVYLCASSYPLTSPTHHTDTQYFGPGTRLTVL.

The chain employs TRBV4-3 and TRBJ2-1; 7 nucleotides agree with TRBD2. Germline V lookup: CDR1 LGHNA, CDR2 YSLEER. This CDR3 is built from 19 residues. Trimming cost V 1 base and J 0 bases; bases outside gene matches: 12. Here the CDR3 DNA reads TGCGCCAGCAGCCAAGCGGGACTACCAAAACACATCTCCTACAATGAGCAGTTCTTC. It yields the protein CASSQAGLPKHISYNEQFF.

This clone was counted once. The CDR3 is CSVERAGLNYGYTF. CDR3 sequence (DNA): TGCAGCGTTGAAAGGGCAGGACTTAACTATGGCTACACCTTC. This chain uses TRBV29-1 with TRBJ1-2; D uncertain. The germline V and J ends were trimmed by 2 bases and 1 base, with 11 bases remaining between them. Germline V gene sequence: CDR1 SQVTM, CDR2 ANQGSEA. This CDR3 has 14 amino acids. Combining the CDR3 with reference TRBV29-1 and TRBJ1-2 gives the whole variable domain SAVISQKPSRDICQRGTSLTIQCQVDSQVTMMFWYRQQPGQSLTLIATANQGSEATYESGFVIDKFPISRPNLTFSTLTVSNMSPEDSSIYLCSVERAGLNYGYTFGSGTRLTVV.

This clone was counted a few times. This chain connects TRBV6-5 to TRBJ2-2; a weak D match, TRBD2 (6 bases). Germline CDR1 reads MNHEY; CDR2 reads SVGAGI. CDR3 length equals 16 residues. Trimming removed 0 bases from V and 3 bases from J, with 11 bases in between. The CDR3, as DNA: TGTGCCAGCAGTTACTCTAGCGGAGGCGACACCGGGGAGCTGTTTTTT. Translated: CASSYSSGGDTGELFF.

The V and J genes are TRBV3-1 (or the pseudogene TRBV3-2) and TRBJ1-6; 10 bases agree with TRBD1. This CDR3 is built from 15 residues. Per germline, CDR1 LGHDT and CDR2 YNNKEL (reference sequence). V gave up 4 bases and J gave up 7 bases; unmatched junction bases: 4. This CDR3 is CASSPGQGGNSPLHF. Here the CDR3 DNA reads TGTGCCAGCAGCCCCGGACAGGGGGGGAATTCACCCCTCCACTTT.

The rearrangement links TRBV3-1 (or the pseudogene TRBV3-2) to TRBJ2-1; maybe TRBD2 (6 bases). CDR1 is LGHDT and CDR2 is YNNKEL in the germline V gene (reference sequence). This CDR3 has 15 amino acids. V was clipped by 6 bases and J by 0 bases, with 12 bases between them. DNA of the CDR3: TGTGCCAGCAGACTCACGGGAGTCTCCTACAATGAGCAGTTCTTC. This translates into CASRLTGVSYNEQFF.

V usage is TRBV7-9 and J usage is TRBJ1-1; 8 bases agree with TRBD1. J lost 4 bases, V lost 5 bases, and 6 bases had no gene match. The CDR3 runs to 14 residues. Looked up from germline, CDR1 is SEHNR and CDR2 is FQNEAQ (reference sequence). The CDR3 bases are TGTGCCAGCAGCGCCGGACAGGGAGGCACTGAAGCTTTCTTT. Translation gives CASSAGQGGTEAFF.

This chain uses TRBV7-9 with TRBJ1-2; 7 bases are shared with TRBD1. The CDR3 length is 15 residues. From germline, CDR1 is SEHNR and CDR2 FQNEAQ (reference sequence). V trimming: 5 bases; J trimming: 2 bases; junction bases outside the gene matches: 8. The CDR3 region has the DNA TGTGCCAGCAGCCCGGGACAGATTTTAAACTATGGCTACACCTTC. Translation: CASSPGQILNYGYTF.

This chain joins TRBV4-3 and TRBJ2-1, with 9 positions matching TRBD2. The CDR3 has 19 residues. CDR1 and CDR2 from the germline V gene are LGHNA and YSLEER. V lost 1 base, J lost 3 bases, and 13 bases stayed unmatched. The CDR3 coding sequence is TGCGCCAGCAGCCAAGTGGGCGGCGGGAGGGGTCGTTACTACAATGAGCAGTTCTTC. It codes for CASSQVGGGRGRYYNEQFF.

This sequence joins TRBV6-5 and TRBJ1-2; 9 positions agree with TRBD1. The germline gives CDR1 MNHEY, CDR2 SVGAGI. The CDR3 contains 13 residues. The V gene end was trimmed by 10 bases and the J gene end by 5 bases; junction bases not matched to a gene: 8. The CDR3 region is CATSMGTGYGYTF. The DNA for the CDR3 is TGTGCCACCTCCATGGGGACAGGGTATGGCTACACCTTC.

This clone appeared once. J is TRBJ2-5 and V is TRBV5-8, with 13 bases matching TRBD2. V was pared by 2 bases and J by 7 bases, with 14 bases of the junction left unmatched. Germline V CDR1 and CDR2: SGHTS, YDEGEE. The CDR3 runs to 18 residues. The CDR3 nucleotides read TGTGCCAGCAGCTTAAAAACCGGACTAGCGGGAGTATCTGGGACCCAGTACTTC. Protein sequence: CASSLKTGLAGVSGTQYF.

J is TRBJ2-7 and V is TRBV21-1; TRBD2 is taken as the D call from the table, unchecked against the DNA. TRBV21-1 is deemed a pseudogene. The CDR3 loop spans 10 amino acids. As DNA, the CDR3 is TGTGCCTGGGGGGGCTACGAGCAGTACGTC. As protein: CAWGGYEQYV.

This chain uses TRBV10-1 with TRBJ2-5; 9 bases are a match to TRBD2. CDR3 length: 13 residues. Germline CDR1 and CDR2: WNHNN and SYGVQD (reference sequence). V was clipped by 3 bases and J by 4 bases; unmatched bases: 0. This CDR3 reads CASSELAGETQYF. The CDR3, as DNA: TGCGCCAGCAGTGAACTAGCGGGAGAGACCCAGTACTTC.

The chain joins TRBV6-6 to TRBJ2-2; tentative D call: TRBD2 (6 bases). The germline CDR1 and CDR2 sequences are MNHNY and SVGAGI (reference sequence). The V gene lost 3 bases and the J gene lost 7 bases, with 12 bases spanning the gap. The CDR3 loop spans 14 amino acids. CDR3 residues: CASSYREIVGELFF. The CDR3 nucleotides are TGTGCCAGCAGTTATCGGGAGATCGTCGGGGAGCTGTTTTTT.

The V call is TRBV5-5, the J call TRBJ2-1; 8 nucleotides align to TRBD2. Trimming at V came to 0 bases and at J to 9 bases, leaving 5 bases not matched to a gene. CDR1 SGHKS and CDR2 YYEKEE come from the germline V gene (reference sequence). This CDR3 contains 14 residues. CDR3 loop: CASSLVLTSGEQFF. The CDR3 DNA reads TGTGCCAGCAGCTTGGTTCTAACTAGCGGTGAGCAGTTCTTC.

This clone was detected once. CDR3 amino acids: CASRSGTLIEAFF. The CDR3 bases are TGTGCCAGCAGATCCGGGACACTAATTGAAGCTTTCTTT. This chain joins TRBV2 and TRBJ1-1; a possible D gene is TRBD1 (6 bases). V lost 6 bases, J lost 7 bases, and 15 bases lay in between. The CDR3 covers 13 residues. Germline V gives CDR1 SNHLY, CDR2 FYNNEI.

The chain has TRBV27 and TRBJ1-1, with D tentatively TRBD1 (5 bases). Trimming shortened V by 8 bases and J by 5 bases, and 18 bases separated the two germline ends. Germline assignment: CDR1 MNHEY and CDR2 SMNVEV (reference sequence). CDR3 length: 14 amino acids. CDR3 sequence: CASHPWGERTEAFF. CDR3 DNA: TGTGCCAGCCACCCCTGGGGGGAGCGGACTGAAGCTTTCTTT.

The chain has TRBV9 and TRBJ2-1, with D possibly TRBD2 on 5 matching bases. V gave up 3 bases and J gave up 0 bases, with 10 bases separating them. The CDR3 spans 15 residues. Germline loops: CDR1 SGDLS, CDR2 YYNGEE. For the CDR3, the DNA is TGTGCCAGCAGCGCAGGAGGACGCTCCTACAATGAGCAGTTCTTC. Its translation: CASSAGGRSYNEQFF.

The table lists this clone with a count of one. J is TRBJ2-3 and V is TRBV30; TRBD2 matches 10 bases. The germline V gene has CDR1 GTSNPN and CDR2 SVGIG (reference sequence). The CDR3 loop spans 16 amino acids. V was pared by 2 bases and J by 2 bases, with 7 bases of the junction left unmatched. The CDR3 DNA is TGTGCCTGGAGTCACCTTAGCGGGAGGCCCACAGATACGCAGTATTTT. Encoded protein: CAWSHLSGRPTDTQYF.

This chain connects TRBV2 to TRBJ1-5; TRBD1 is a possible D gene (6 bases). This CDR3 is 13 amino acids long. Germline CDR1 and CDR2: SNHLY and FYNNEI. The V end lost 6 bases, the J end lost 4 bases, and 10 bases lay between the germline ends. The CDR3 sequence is CASRTTGNQPQHF. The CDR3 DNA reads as TGTGCCAGCAGGACTACAGGGAATCAGCCCCAGCATTTT.

DNA for the CDR3: TGTGCCAGCAGTTTAATTCCCGGTCGGGACAGCTCTCGATCACCCCTCCACTTT. Translating gives CASSLIPGRDSSRSPLHF. The chain combines TRBV6-2 or TRBV6-3 with TRBJ1-6; 7 positions match TRBD1. CDR1 and CDR2 from the germline V gene are MNHEY and SVGEGT. V dropped 4 bases and J dropped 10; count of bases not matched to a gene: 19. The CDR3 is 18 residues long.

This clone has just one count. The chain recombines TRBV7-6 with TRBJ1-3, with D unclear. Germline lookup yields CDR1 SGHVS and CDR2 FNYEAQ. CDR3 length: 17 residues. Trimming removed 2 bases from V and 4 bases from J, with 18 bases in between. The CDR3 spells CASSLQFGLDYGNTIYF. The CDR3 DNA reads TGTGCCAGCAGCTTACAGTTCGGCCTCGACTACGGAAACACCATATATTTT.